These T cell receptor beta chains were read from a single sample in a study of cytomegalovirus exposure and HLA in healthy donors. TCRdb keeps only in-frame clones here, not all; method: immunoSEQ multiplex PCR. This table holds about 110,000 clones, around 88% found once. Sequenced: PBMCs. These receptors originate from a man aged 40-50 years in good health and CMV-seronegative. CDR3s include the opening cysteine and the closing phenylalanine or tryptophan. The D gene is left open where the match is weak. The size entry is marked missing in some rows and otherwise reads once, few, many or a size class.

d_gene	abundance	v_gene	j_gene	CDR3nt	CDR3aa
-	-	TRBV7-2	TRBJ2-1	TGTGCCAGCAGCTTAGGGCAGGGGTTCAACAATGAGCAGTTCTTC	CASSLGQGFNNEQFF
-	-	TRBV5-4	TRBJ1-3	TGTGCCAGCAGCTTGGCCACAGGGATCTCTGGAAACACCATATATTTT	CASSLATGISGNTIYF
-	-	TRBV4-2	TRBJ1-5	TGTGCCAGCAGCTCCCGGACAGGCAATCAGCCCCAGCATTTT	CASSSRTGNQPQHF
-	-	TRBV27	TRBJ1-2	TGTGCCAGCAGTCCGGACTTCCGAGGAAGCTACACCTTC	CASSPDFRGSYTF
-	-	TRBV30	TRBJ2-7	TGTGCCTGGAGTAGCGGCGGGACAGCGTCTTCCTACGAGCAGTACTTC	CAWSSGGTASSYEQYF
-	once	TRBV5-1	TRBJ1-6	TGCGCCAGCAGCTTGGATACAGCGGGACGGAATTCACCCCTCCACTTT	CASSLDTAGRNSPLHF
-	-	TRBV29-1	TRBJ1-1	TGCAGCCTACAGAATCTTGGCGCGGAAGCTTTCTTT	CSLQNLGAEAFF
-	-	TRBV5-4	TRBJ1-1	TGTGCCAGCAGCTCGCCAGGGTTGAACACTGAAGCTTTCTTT	CASSSPGLNTEAFF
-	-	TRBV5-1	TRBJ1-6	TGCGCCAGCAGCTCGGGGAAGGCGAGCTCCTATAATTCACCCCTCCACTTT	CASSSGKASSYNSPLHF
TRBD2	-	TRBV5-1	TRBJ2-5	TGCGCCAGCAGCCAGCTAGCGGGGGGGGGTGAGACCCAGTACTTC	CASSQLAGGGETQYF
-	few	TRBV2	TRBJ2-5	TGTGCCAGCAGCGGGGGTTTCCAAGAGACCCAGTACTTC	CASSGGFQETQYF
TRBD1	-	TRBV27	TRBJ1-2	TGTGCCAGCAGCGCGACAGGGGGCGGCTATGGCTACACCTTC	CASSATGGGYGYTF
TRBD2	-	TRBV30	TRBJ2-7	TGTGCCTGGACCAGCGGGGGGCCTCGGGAGCAGTACTTC	CAWTSGGPREQYF
TRBD1	-	TRBV4-1	TRBJ2-7	TGCGCCAGCAGCAGTTTCGGGGTGGACAGGTACGAGCAGTACTTC	CASSSFGVDRYEQYF
TRBD2	-	TRBV5-4	TRBJ2-7	TGTGCCAGCAGCGAGGGCGGGCTAGCGGGGAAGGCCTACGAGCAGTACTTC	CASSEGGLAGKAYEQYF
-	once	TRBV7-2	TRBJ2-2	TGTGCCAGCAGCCCGTACTTCCCCGGGGAGCTGTTTTTT	CASSPYFPGELFF
TRBD2	-	TRBV10-3	TRBJ2-1	TGTGCCATCAGCTCTAGCGGGGGGGCATACAATGAGCAGTTCTTC	CAISSSGGAYNEQFF
-	-	TRBV5-1	TRBJ2-5	TGCGCCAGCAGCTTGGCAGGGGTAGGCCAAGAGACCCAGTACTTC	CASSLAGVGQETQYF
-	-	TRBV19	TRBJ1-5	TGTGCCAGTAGTATCGGGGGAAGGGGCAATCAGCCCCAGCATTTT	CASSIGGRGNQPQHF
-	-	TRBV5-4	TRBJ2-5	TGTGCCAGCAGTTTACCGGGGGTTGGGGCCCAGTACTTC	CASSLPGVGAQYF
TRBD1	-	TRBV6-5	TRBJ1-2	TGTGCCAGCAGGGCCGGACAGGGTACCTATGGCTACACCTTC	CASRAGQGTYGYTF
TRBD1	-	TRBV2	TRBJ2-7	TGTGCCAGCAATCGGGACAGGAGCTACGAGCAGTACTTC	CASNRDRSYEQYF
TRBD1	-	TRBV7-2	TRBJ1-2	TGTGCCAGCAGCTTAGGGGGACAGTCAGTAGATGGCTACACCTTC	CASSLGGQSVDGYTF
-	-	TRBV4-3	TRBJ2-1	TGCGCCAGCAGCCAAGACAGATTAGCGGTTAGTGAGCAGTTCTTC	CASSQDRLAVSEQFF
-	-	TRBV6-5	TRBJ2-2	TGTGCCAGCAGTTACGCGGCAAGGACCGGGGAGCTGTTTTTT	CASSYAARTGELFF
-	-	TRBV7-2	TRBJ2-3	TGTGCCAGCAGCTTTTCCGCAGATACGCAGTATTTT	CASSFSADTQYF
-	-	TRBV30	TRBJ2-5	TGTGCCTGGAGGTCACTACAAGAGACCCAGTACTTC	CAWRSLQETQYF